Shown below are 25 T cell receptor beta chains from a single sample sequenced in a study of T-cell reconstitution after alpha-beta-depleted transplantation in children. A library of TCRbeta sequences, prepared with unique molecular identifiers, was generated. MiXCR, applied by TCRdb to the PCR reads, yields one record per CDR3 protein. The data hold 90,000 to 130,000 distinct CDR3 sequences, with about a tenth observed a single time. The material was PBMCs, obtained before TCRalphabeta/CD19-depleted stem cell transplant. The receptor source for this set is a boy between 2 and 10 years old with acute lymphoblastic leukemia, due to receive a stem cell transplant.

This rearrangement joins TRBV27 to TRBJ1-2; D remains unclear. V lost 0 bases to trimming and J lost 0 bases, with 8 bases between them. The germline CDR1 and CDR2 sequences are MNHEY and SMNVEV (reference sequence). This CDR3 has 15 residues. Here the CDR3 DNA reads TGTGCCAGCAGTTTATCCCAAAGATCTAACTATGGCTACACCTTC. Its protein product is CASSLSQRSNYGYTF.

The chain combines TRBV28 with TRBJ1-1; D remains unclear. Germline V gene lookup returns CDR1 MDHEN and CDR2 SYDVKM. This CDR3 is built from 14 residues. The V end lost 6 bases, the J end lost 1 base, and 12 bases lay between the germline ends. CDR3 DNA: TGTGCCAGCAGCTTCCCCACTGCGAACACTGAAGCTTTCTTT. Translation: CASSFPTANTEAFF.

This clonotype was seen repeatedly, ten times or more. This chain links TRBV5-1 with TRBJ2-5, with 7 bases matching TRBD1. With V trimmed by 6 bases and J by 4 bases, 9 bases remained unmatched. The CDR3 runs to 14 residues. Germline V gene lookup returns CDR1 SGHRS and CDR2 YFSETQ. CDR3 nucleotide sequence: TGCGCCAGCACCCCAGGACAGGCTCGAGAGACCCAGTACTTC. It specifies CASTPGQARETQYF.

The chain joins TRBV20-1 to TRBJ2-5; D possibly uses TRBD1 or TRBD2 (5 bases each). CDR1 is DFQATT and CDR2 is SNEGSKA in the germline V gene (reference sequence). The CDR3 has 13 residues. The ends were cut back, 3 bases at V and 5 bases at J, with 13 bases in the middle. The CDR3 region is CSASKVEGETQYF. CDR3 in DNA: TGCAGTGCTAGTAAAGTTGAGGGGGAGACCCAGTACTTC.

This chain joins TRBV7-9 and TRBJ1-4; 7 nucleotides match TRBD1. The CDR3 spans 14 residues. In germline, CDR1 is SEHNR, CDR2 FQNEAQ (reference sequence). Trimming removed 8 bases from V and 2 bases from J; junction bases left unmatched: 5. The CDR3 DNA follows: TGTGCCAGCCGCCCGACAGGGACTAATGAAAAACTGTTTTTT. Its translation is CASRPTGTNEKLFF.

This clonotype has just a few counts. V gene TRBV27 combines with J gene TRBJ2-1; D is undetermined. CDR1 and CDR2 (germline): MNHEY, SMNVEV (reference sequence). Deletions cut 4 bases from V and 8 bases from J, with 12 bases between. This CDR3 region has 13 residues. CDR3 in DNA: TGTGCCAGCAGTTACGCCAATTCCGATGAGCAGTTCTTC. Translation gives CASSYANSDEQFF.

Ten or more counts support this clonotype. The chain has TRBV12-3 or TRBV12-4 and TRBJ1-3, with D unresolved. The ends were cut back, 4 bases at V and 3 bases at J, with 4 bases in the middle. The CDR3 is 12 amino acids. DNA for the CDR3: TGTGCCAGCAGTTGGAGTGGAAACACCATATATTTT. Its translation is CASSWSGNTIYF.

This clonotype has more than one count but fewer than ten. This chain uses TRBV29-1 with TRBJ2-7; D possibly corresponds to TRBD1 (6 bases). The CDR3 length is 12 residues. Germline CDR1 and CDR2: SQVTM and ANQGSEA. The ends were cut back, 3 bases at V and 5 bases at J, with 11 bases in the middle. The CDR3: CSVDADRNEQYF. The DNA for the CDR3 is TGCAGCGTTGACGCCGACAGGAACGAGCAGTACTTC.

The chain's CDR3 is CASSWQRGYTF. CDR3 coding DNA: TGTGCCAGCAGTTGGCAGCGGGGCTACACCTTC. The chain recombines TRBV28 with TRBJ1-2; D is unresolved. V was pared by 4 bases and J by 8 bases, with 8 bases between. The germline CDR1 and CDR2 sequences are MDHEN and SYDVKM. The CDR3 length is 11 residues.

The J gene is TRBJ1-4, the V gene TRBV29-1; unclear D gene. This CDR3 is 14 amino acids long. CDR1 is SQVTM and CDR2 is ANQGSEA in the germline V gene. Between the trimmed V and J ends, which lost 0 bases and 10 bases, there was a span of 15 bases. CDR3 nucleotides: TGCAGCGTTGAAGATCCCGAAGGCCCTGGAAAACTGTTTTTT. The encoded protein is CSVEDPEGPGKLFF.

This clonotype was picked up many times. CDR3 residues: CASSLSSGVEQYF. In DNA, the CDR3 is TGTGCCAGCAGTTTATCATCAGGGGTCGAGCAGTACTTC. The rearrangement joins TRBV27 to TRBJ2-7; possibly TRBD1 for D (6 bases). The CDR3 is 13 amino acids. Trimming cost V 0 bases and J 6 bases, with 9 bases left between them. Germline CDR1 is MNHEY and CDR2 is SMNVEV (reference sequence).

V usage is TRBV5-4 and J usage is TRBJ2-7; D is unresolved. With 0 bases removed from V and 3 bases from J, the gap between germline ends came to 10 bases. The CDR3 spans 14 residues. The germline gives CDR1 SGHNT, CDR2 YYREEE (reference sequence). The CDR3 sequence: CASSLGLLCYEQYF. The CDR3 DNA sequence: TGTGCCAGCAGCTTGGGGCTCCTCTGCTACGAGCAGTACTTC. Full variable domain (missing parts from reference TRBV5-4 and TRBJ2-7): ETGVTQSPTHLIKTRGQQVTLRCSSQSGHNTVSWYQQALGQGPQFIFQYYREEENGRGNFPPRFSGLQFPNYSSELNVNALELDDSALYLCASSLGLLCYEQYFGPGTRLTVT.

This chain joins TRBV7-6 and TRBJ2-1; 8 bases align to TRBD2. The CDR3 covers 19 residues. Germline CDR1 and CDR2: SGHVS and FNYEAQ. Trimming at V came to 2 bases and at J to 9 bases, leaving 21 bases not matched to a gene. The CDR3: CASSLIPQHGRAGLSEQFF. Here the CDR3 DNA reads TGTGCCAGCAGCTTAATCCCTCAGCACGGGAGGGCCGGTCTAAGTGAGCAGTTCTTC. The whole variable domain, remainder taken from reference TRBV7-6 and TRBJ2-1, is GAGVSQSPRYKVTKRGQDVALRCDPISGHVSLYWYRQALGQGPEFLTYFNYEAQQDKSGLPNDRFSAERPEGSISTLTIQRTEQRDSAMYRCASSLIPQHGRAGLSEQFFGPGTRLTVL.

The V gene is TRBV20-1, the J gene TRBJ2-7, with 9 bases that match TRBD2. J gave up 7 bases and V 4 bases, and 11 bases lay outside the gene matches. This CDR3 spans 14 amino acids. The germline CDR1 and CDR2 sequences are DFQATT and SNEGSKA (reference sequence). The CDR3 sequence is CSAILGAGGLEQYF. The CDR3 bases are TGCAGTGCTATCCTGGGCGCGGGAGGGTTGGAGCAGTACTTC.

This clonotype showed up many times. The V call is TRBV20-1, the J call TRBJ2-1; 7 bases fit TRBD2. J gave up 0 bases and V 1 base, and 3 bases lay outside the gene matches. Germline lookup yields CDR1 DFQATT and CDR2 SNEGSKA (reference sequence). The CDR3 consists of 15 residues. This CDR3 reads CSARVRTSSYNEQFF. CDR3 coding DNA: TGCAGTGCTAGAGTAAGGACTAGCTCCTACAATGAGCAGTTCTTC.

This clonotype has a handful of counts. CDR3 DNA sequence: TGCAGTGCCGTTCAGACTAGCGGGAGGGGTAATGAGCAGTTCTTC. Encoded protein: CSAVQTSGRGNEQFF. The chain links TRBV20-1 to TRBJ2-1; 14 bases fit TRBD2. Germline V gene lookup returns CDR1 DFQATT and CDR2 SNEGSKA (reference sequence). CDR3 length: 15 residues. Unmatched junction bases numbered 8, after V lost 6 bases and J lost 7 bases.

This clonotype was seen repeatedly, ten times or more. This chain connects TRBV5-1 to TRBJ2-1; D gene uncertain. V shed 4 bases and J shed 0 bases, with 11 bases lying between them. CDR1 SGHRS and CDR2 YFSETQ come from the germline V gene. The CDR3 runs 15 residues. CDR3 loop: CASSPARSSYNEQFF. For the CDR3, the DNA is TGCGCCAGCAGCCCGGCTAGGAGCTCCTACAATGAGCAGTTCTTC.

This rearrangement joins TRBV4-2 to TRBJ2-1; weak D call: TRBD1 (6 bases). Trimming left V 2 bases short and J 5 bases short, with 10 bases between. From germline, CDR1 is LGHNA and CDR2 YNFKEQ. The CDR3 extends over 14 amino acids. DNA for the CDR3: TGTGCCAGCAGCCAATTGGACAGCCACAATGAGCAGTTCTTC. Translated, it gives CASSQLDSHNEQFF.

The genes are TRBV20-1 and TRBJ2-7; a weak D match, TRBD2 (6 bases). The germline CDR1 and CDR2 sequences are DFQATT and SNEGSKA (reference sequence). V was cut by 4 bases and J by 0 bases, with 13 bases left in between. The CDR3 spans 14 residues. The CDR3 DNA is TGCAGTGCTATTTTAGCGGAGAGCTCCTACGAGCAGTACTTC. Protein sequence: CSAILAESSYEQYF.

CDR3 in amino acids: CSATKTGSQPQHF. CDR3 DNA sequence: TGCAGTGCTACTAAAACAGGGAGTCAGCCCCAGCATTTT. V usage is TRBV20-1 and J usage is TRBJ1-5, with D perhaps matching TRBD1 (6 bases). Trimming took off 4 bases at V and 6 bases at J, with 13 bases between the two ends. The CDR3 length is 13 residues. Germline CDR1 DFQATT, CDR2 SNEGSKA (reference sequence).

This clonotype showed up just a few times. V gene TRBV5-1 combines with J gene TRBJ2-6, with D tentatively TRBD1 (6 bases). CDR1 and CDR2 from the germline V gene are SGHRS and YFSETQ. With 2 bases removed from V and 0 bases from J, the gap between germline ends came to 18 bases. The length of the CDR3 is 19 residues. CDR3 DNA: TGCGCCAGCAGCTTAAATTTAAGGGGGATTGGCTCTGGGGCCAACGTCCTGACTTTC. It translates to CASSLNLRGIGSGANVLTF.

A few counts support this clonotype. V gene TRBV7-9 combines with J gene TRBJ1-2; no clear D gene. The germline V gene encodes CDR1 SEHNR and CDR2 FQNEAQ (reference sequence). CDR3 size: 13 residues. V lost 2 bases and J lost 4, with 8 bases in between. CDR3 sequence (DNA): TGTGCCAGCAGCTTAAAGGAAGTCTATGGCTACACCTTC. Translated, it gives CASSLKEVYGYTF.

This clonotype was counted many times. V and J are TRBV20-1 and TRBJ2-7; 11 bases line up with TRBD2. V was clipped by 6 bases and J by 5 bases; unmatched bases: 6. Germline values: CDR1 DFQATT, CDR2 SNEGSKA (reference sequence). This CDR3 has 13 residues. In nucleotides, the CDR3 is TGCAGTGCCGAACTAGCGGGAGTCCACGAGCAGTACTTC. It is translated as CSAELAGVHEQYF.

This clonotype was seen more than once but under ten times. The chain links TRBV20-1 to TRBJ2-3; tentative D call: TRBD1 (5 bases). The CDR3 has 12 amino acids. Trimming took 6 bases from V and 2 from J, leaving 9 bases between them. Germline loops: CDR1 DFQATT, CDR2 SNEGSKA (reference sequence). CDR3 in amino acids: CSARDTTDTQYF. CDR3 nucleotide sequence: TGCAGTGCCAGGGATACCACAGATACGCAGTATTTT.

This clonotype was recorded a few times. The rearrangement uses TRBV5-5 and TRBJ1-1; 9 bases line up with TRBD1. Trimming at V came to 4 bases and at J to 5 bases, leaving 9 bases not matched to a gene. Germline CDR1 reads SGHKS; CDR2 reads YYEKEE (reference sequence). This CDR3 comprises 15 residues. The CDR3 region has the DNA TGTGCCAGCAGCCGATCGGACAGGGGAGGGACTGAAGCTTTCTTT. This codes for CASSRSDRGGTEAFF.